This T cell receptor (beta chain) originates from a study of blood T cell repertoires in COVID-19. Background on the study: Samples came from the United States, Italy and Spain, spanning acute and convalescent COVID-19. Sources were T cells, B-cell-depleted T cells, or PBMCs; the material itself was cDNA or gDNA.

Original methodology: For nucleated cells, counts were estimated from reference gene primer amplification. Profiling relied on immunoSEQ multiplex PCR, and the TCRdb table lists in-frame clones only, not all of them. V and J calls and clone size are copied from that table; D and trimming were computed from the DNA. The table has 100,000 to 150,000 clones, 70% to 90% seen once. Deletions cut 5 bases from V and 5 bases from J, with 12 bases between. The CDR3 is 13 amino acids. Germline V lookup: CDR1 SGHTA, CDR2 FQGTGA. This chain links TRBV7-3 with TRBJ2-5, with a possible D match to TRBD2 (6 bases). This clonotype originated in a woman between 50 and 59 years old with acute or convalescent COVID-19. The sequencing sample was made of peripheral blood. In DNA form, the CDR3 reads TGTGCCAGCAGCCCGGGGGTTGGGGAGACCCAGTACTTC. Translation gives CASSPGVGETQYF. Together with reference TRBV7-3 and TRBJ2-5, the CDR3 gives the full variable domain: GAGVSQTPSNKVTEKGKYVELRCDPISGHTALYWYRQSLGQGPEFLIYFQGTGAADDSGLPNDRFFAVRPEGSVSTLKIQRTERGDSAVYLCASSPGVGETQYFGPGTRLLVL.